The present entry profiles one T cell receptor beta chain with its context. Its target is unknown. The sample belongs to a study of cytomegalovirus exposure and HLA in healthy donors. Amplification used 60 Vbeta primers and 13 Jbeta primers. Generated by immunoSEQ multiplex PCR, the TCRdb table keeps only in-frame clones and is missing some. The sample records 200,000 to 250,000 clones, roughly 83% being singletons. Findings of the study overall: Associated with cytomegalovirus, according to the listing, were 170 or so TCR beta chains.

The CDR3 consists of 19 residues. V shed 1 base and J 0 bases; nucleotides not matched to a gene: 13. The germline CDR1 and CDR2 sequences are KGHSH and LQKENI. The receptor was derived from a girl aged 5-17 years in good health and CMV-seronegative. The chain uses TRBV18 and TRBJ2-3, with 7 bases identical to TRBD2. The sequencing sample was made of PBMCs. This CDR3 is CASSPLLMAGAPSTDTQYF. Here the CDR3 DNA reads TGTGCCAGCTCACCACTTCTTATGGCGGGAGCCCCGAGCACAGATACGCAGTATTTT.